This T cell receptor beta chain was sequenced for a study of cytomegalovirus exposure and HLA in healthy donors. General observations from the study: The study listed roughly 150 cytomegalovirus-associated TCR beta chains. The authors confirmed in vitro that three CMV-associated chains were specific for CMV antigens.

In this sample, this clone is medium-sized. Its antigen is as yet unknown. The 120-subject validation cohort, separate from the approximately 670-subject first cohort, included the donors. Measured with immunoSEQ multiplex PCR; TCRdb has only the in-frame clones, and not every one. The sample carries tens of thousands of clones, about 88% recorded once. Between the trimmed V and J ends, which lost 6 bases and 7 bases, there was a span of 12 bases. CDR1 and CDR2 (germline): ENHRY, SYGVKD. The CDR3 contains 13 residues. The sample consisted of PBMCs. This chain joins TRBV10-3 and TRBJ2-2; D gene ambiguous. The sequence came from a woman in her twenties or thirties in good health and CMV-seronegative. CDR3 in amino acids: CAISRGEDGELFF. The CDR3 DNA follows: TGTGCCATCAGCCGAGGAGAGGACGGGGAGCTGTTTTTT.